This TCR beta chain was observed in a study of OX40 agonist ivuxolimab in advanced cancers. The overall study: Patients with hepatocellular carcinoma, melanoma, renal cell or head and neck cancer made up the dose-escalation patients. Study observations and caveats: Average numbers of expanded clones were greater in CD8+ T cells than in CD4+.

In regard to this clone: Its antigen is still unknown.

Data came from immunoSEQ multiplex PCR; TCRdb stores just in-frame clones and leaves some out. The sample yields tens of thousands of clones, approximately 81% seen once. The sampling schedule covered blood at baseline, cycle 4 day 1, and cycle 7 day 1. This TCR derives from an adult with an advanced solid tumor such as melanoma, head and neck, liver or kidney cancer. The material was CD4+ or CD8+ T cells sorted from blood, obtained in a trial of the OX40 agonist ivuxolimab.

CDR3 sequence reads: CASTGRAYNEQFF. The CDR3 DNA reads as TGTGCCAGCACCGGGAGGGCCTACAATGAGCAGTTCTTC. The genes are TRBV6-5 and TRBJ2-1, with 8 positions matching TRBD2. Trimming removed 7 bases from V and 2 bases from J; junction bases left unmatched: 1. The CDR3 spans 13 residues. The germline CDR1 and CDR2 sequences are MNHEY and SVGAGI.